The TCR beta chain under discussion was sequenced for a study of CD8 T cells in ankylosing spondylitis (dated by TCRdb to the late 2010s). About the study as a whole: To find TCR variants linked to disease, the study profiled T cell receptor beta repertoires in ankylosing spondylitis patients and healthy donors. The full study cohort comprised roughly 24 ankylosing spondylitis patients and about 110 healthy donors. Peripheral blood samples were taken, and synovial fluid was additionally collected from ankylosing spondylitis patients. What the work shows at the level of the full study, not this receptor alone: The disease-linked clones were reported to be significantly enriched in matched synovial fluid samples from ankylosing spondylitis patients. A TCR beta motif made up of several highly homologous amino acid variants appeared to be characteristic of blood from ankylosing spondylitis patients. Some motif variants had previously been reported in the synovial fluid and blood of reactive arthritis patients, which suggests shared mechanisms of disease initiation. The disease-linked clones showed a CD8+ phenotype and occurred at relatively low frequencies in peripheral blood.

Comments on this clonotype: The target of this receptor is not known. No clone much larger than this one lies a single base away; base qualities are absent.

The germline ends are 14 bases apart after V is trimmed by 0 bases and J by 7 bases. The CDR3 goes from the cysteine to the phenylalanine over 16 residues. Only the CDR3 DNA stays, 48 bases, in frame from base 1. The germline V gene sets CDR1 to KGHDR and CDR2 to SFDVKD. Sequencing was carried out with an Illumina HiSeq 2500. TCR beta libraries were prepared by quantitative 5'-RACE with molecular barcodes. In the source study's methods: Disease-linked TCR variants were identified with a new computational method built on a probabilistic model of VDJ rearrangement. TCRdb reran the public reads through fastp at Q25 and MiXCR, keeping productive beta chains. Rows are combined by CDR3 protein, so each entry shows the most common genes and DNA. The V and J calls shown here were made by TCRdb, not taken from the authors' results. Across this sample there are 450,000 or so distinct CDR3 sequences, with roughly 26% seen only once. The ten largest clones add up to about 0.9% of the sample.

The TCR was taken from a male donor with ankylosing spondylitis. Here the chain combines TRBV24-1 and TRBJ1-4, and TRBD1 may be the D gene, going by 6 matching bases. Material: blood, either unsorted or a sorted T cell fraction (not recorded which). CDR3 reads: CATSDLYGGYGEKLFF. The DNA reads as follows: TGTGCCACCAGTGATTTGTACGGGGGCTACGGTGAAAAACTGTTTTTT.